Only a few counts were recorded for the clone carrying this T cell receptor (beta chain). This specimen comes from a study of blood T cell repertoires in COVID-19. Looking at the study overall: Some COVID-19 samples were acute and others convalescent; all came from the United States, Italy and Spain. The analysed material was cDNA or gDNA that came from T cells, B-cell-depleted T cells, or PBMCs.

Original processing methods: Using reference gene primer amplification, nucleated cell counts were estimated. Sequencing was performed with immunoSEQ multiplex PCR; in TCRdb, only in-frame clones are kept and a portion is missing. For V, J and clone size, that table is used; D and trimming come from the DNA. The data contain 130,000 or so clones, roughly 86% of them singletons. The clonotype comes from a woman aged 60-75 years with acute or convalescent COVID-19. The material sequenced was peripheral blood.

This chain's CDR3 is CASSSGGQPQHF. The CDR3 DNA reads TGTGCCAGCAGCAGCGGAGGGCAGCCCCAGCATTTT. The chain has TRBV7-9 and TRBJ1-5; D call uncertain. Germline CDR1 SEHNR, CDR2 FQNEAQ (reference sequence). The CDR3 totals 12 residues. Trimming pared 5 bases from V and 7 bases from J, leaving 9 bases between.